This passage covers 10 T cell receptor beta chains from one sample sequenced in a study of cytomegalovirus exposure and HLA in healthy donors. In the PCR, 60 Vbeta and 13 Jbeta primers were used. Assay: immunoSEQ multiplex PCR; the TCRdb copy retains only in-frame clones and omits some. The sample includes 95,000 to 150,000 clones, 50% to 75% of them seen just once. Sequencing input: PBMCs. These receptors were obtained from a woman aged 40 to 50 in good health and CMV-seropositive.

V is TRBV5-1 and J is TRBJ1-4, with 7 bases lining up with TRBD1. Germline V gene data show CDR1 as SGHRS and CDR2 as YFSETQ. This CDR3 spans 15 amino acids. Losses at the gene ends were 5 bases for V and 6 bases for J; bases not matched to a gene: 10. The CDR3: CASRGVVGGDEKLFF. The CDR3 DNA is TGCGCCAGCAGGGGGGTTGTAGGGGGCGATGAAAAACTGTTTTTT. Full variable domain (remainder filled in from reference TRBV5-1 and TRBJ1-4): KAGVTQTPRYLIKTRGQQVTLSCSPISGHRSVSWYQQTPGQGLQFLFEYFSETQRNKGNFPGRFSGRQFSNSRSEMNVSTLELGDSALYLCASRGVVGGDEKLFFGSGTQLSVL.

This clone was picked up a small number of times. J is TRBJ2-3 and V is TRBV27; 10 nucleotides agree with TRBD2. CDR1 and CDR2 from the germline V gene are MNHEY and SMNVEV (reference sequence). Unmatched junction bases numbered 17, after V lost 5 bases and J lost 6 bases. The CDR3 runs to 18 residues. This chain's CDR3 is CASSPPSALAGAVDTQYF. The DNA for the CDR3 is TGTGCCAGCAGTCCCCCCTCGGCTCTAGCGGGGGCTGTGGATACGCAGTATTTT.

This clone was counted a few times. The chain uses TRBV29-1 and TRBJ1-5; TRBD1 is a possible D gene (6 bases). The CDR3 spans 14 residues. V was pared by 4 bases and J by 1 base, with 11 bases between. From germline, CDR1 is SQVTM and CDR2 ANQGSEA. The CDR3, as DNA: TGCAGCGTTGGCACAGGGACAAGCAATCAGCCCCAGCATTTT. Its translation is CSVGTGTSNQPQHF.

The chain joins TRBV19 to TRBJ1-2, with D perhaps TRBD1 (5 bases). Germline assignment: CDR1 LNHDA and CDR2 SQIVND (reference sequence). The ends were cut back, 5 bases at V and 3 bases at J, with 10 bases in the middle. CDR3 size: 13 residues. The CDR3 protein is CASSSDRDYGYTF. For the CDR3, the DNA is TGTGCCAGTAGTTCCGACAGAGACTATGGCTACACCTTC.

The chain links TRBV27 to TRBJ1-5; 7 bases fit TRBD1. Germline V gives CDR1 MNHEY, CDR2 SMNVEV (reference sequence). The CDR3 runs to 13 residues. Trimming cost V 6 bases and J 5 bases; bases outside gene matches: 4. The CDR3 protein is CASSTTGDQPQHF. The CDR3 DNA sequence: TGTGCCAGCAGCACCACAGGGGATCAGCCCCAGCATTTT.

This clone was counted a single time. The chain links TRBV9 to TRBJ2-1; 14 nucleotides match TRBD2. The CDR3 is 15 amino acids. Germline V gene lookup returns CDR1 SGDLS and CDR2 YYNGEE. The V gene end was trimmed by 3 bases and the J gene end by 8 bases; junction bases not matched to a gene: 4. DNA of the CDR3: TGTGCCAGCAGCGATGGGACTAGCGGGAGCGATGAGCAGTTCTTC. Protein product: CASSDGTSGSDEQFF.

The genes are TRBV30 and TRBJ1-2; possible D gene TRBD1, 6 bases. Trimming removed 1 base at V and 8 bases at J, with 11 bases between. Germline V lookup: CDR1 GTSNPN, CDR2 SVGIG (reference sequence). The CDR3 has 12 residues. The CDR3 loop is CAWSEAGEGYTF. CDR3 DNA: TGTGCCTGGAGTGAGGCAGGGGAGGGCTACACCTTC.

The chain has TRBV5-1 and TRBJ2-2; 10 bases are shared with TRBD1. The trim removed 4 bases at V and 7 bases at J, leaving 13 bases unmatched. Germline-derived CDR1 and CDR2 are SGHRS and YFSETQ. CDR3 length equals 17 residues. The chain's CDR3 is CASSPRERQGASGELFF. The CDR3 nucleotides read TGCGCCAGCAGCCCCCGGGAGAGACAGGGGGCGAGCGGGGAGCTGTTTTTT.

The rearrangement links TRBV28 to TRBJ1-4, with 10 bases fitting TRBD1. The length of the CDR3 is 12 residues. The germline V gene has CDR1 MDHEN and CDR2 SYDVKM. The J segment lost 7 bases and the V segment lost 10 bases, leaving 3 bases of the junction unmatched. CDR3 sequence reads: CATGTGAEKLFF. CDR3 in DNA: TGTGCCACCGGGACAGGGGCTGAAAAACTGTTTTTT. The complete variable domain, with remaining parts taken from reference TRBV28 and TRBJ1-4, reads DVKVTQSSRYLVKRTGEKVFLECVQDMDHENMFWYRQDPGLGLRLIYFSYDVKMKEKGDIPEGYSVSREKKERFSLILESASTNQTSMYLCATGTGAEKLFFGSGTQLSVL.

This chain links TRBV5-4 with TRBJ2-7; 7 positions match TRBD2. Looked up from germline, CDR1 is SGHNT and CDR2 is YYREEE (reference sequence). The CDR3 sequence is 12 residues long. The V gene end was trimmed by 7 bases and the J gene end by 5 bases; junction bases not matched to a gene: 6. The CDR3 DNA is TGTGCCAGCTCCGGCGGGGGTAACGAGCAGTACTTC. It is translated as CASSGGGNEQYF.